The rows below give T cell receptor beta chains drawn from one sample of a study of blood T cell repertoires in COVID-19. The data were produced by immunoSEQ multiplex PCR, yet TCRdb's version contains in-frame clones alone and is incomplete. Of 45,000 to 65,000 clones listed, roughly nine tenths are singletons. Sequenced sample: peripheral blood. These receptors came from a human donor with acute or convalescent COVID-19. The donor label of this sample is uncertain. The CDR3 runs from the conserved cysteine through the conserved F or W. The D gene is left open where the match is weak. Clone size is given for some rows only: seen once, a few or many times, or a class if the clone is expanded.

TRBJ2-5 | once | 15 | TRBD1 | TRBV5-4 | TGTGCCAGCAGCTTGGTTGCAGGGGGCGCCGAGACCCAGTACTTC | CASSLVAGGAETQYF
TRBJ1-4 | - | 14 | - | TRBV10-3 | TGTGCCATCAGCGAAGTAGGAGATATTGAAAAACTGTTTTTT | CAISEVGDIEKLFF
TRBJ2-2 | - | 14 | - | TRBV10-3 | TGTGCCAGCTACGAGGAGGTAGGGGGCGGGGAGCTGTTTTTT | CASYEEVGGGELFF
TRBJ1-4 | few | 15 | - | TRBV5-1 | TGCGCCAGCAGCTTGATGGTTGGGCTTGGTGAAAAACTGTTTTTT | CASSLMVGLGEKLFF
TRBJ1-1 | once | 12 | - | TRBV10-2 | TGCGCCAGCAGCCACAGGGTAGCTGAAGCTTTCTTT | CASSHRVAEAFF
TRBJ1-2 | - | 14 | - | TRBV5-4 | TGTGCCAGCAGCTCGCAGGGGACCTACTATGGCTACACCTTC | CASSSQGTYYGYTF
TRBJ2-1 | few | 16 | TRBD2 | TRBV3-1/TRBV3-2 | TGTGCCAGCAGCCAAGCCGGGACTAGCGGGAGTTTTGAGCAGTTCTTC | CASSQAGTSGSFEQFF
TRBJ1-1 | few | 16 | TRBD1 | TRBV5-1 | TGCGCCAGCAGCTTGGGAATGACAGGGGCGAACACTGAAGCTTTCTTT | CASSLGMTGANTEAFF
TRBJ2-7 | - | 15 | - | TRBV5-6 | TGTGCCAGCAGCTTGTGGGGCGGGAAGGCCTACGAGCAGTACTTC | CASSLWGGKAYEQYF
TRBJ2-7 | - | 12 | - | TRBV5-8 | TGTGCCAGCAGCTTGGACAGGTACGAGCAGTACTTC | CASSLDRYEQYF
TRBJ1-4 | once | 15 | - | TRBV7-9 | TGTGCCAGCAGCTTAGGTGAACAGGTTAATGAAAAACTGTTTTTT | CASSLGEQVNEKLFF
TRBJ2-2 | - | 16 | TRBD1 | TRBV5-1 | TGCGCCAGCAGCTTGGATTTTACAGGGGGCACCGGGGAGCTGTTTTTT | CASSLDFTGGTGELFF
TRBJ2-2 | - | 18 | TRBD1 | TRBV11-2 | TGTGCCAGCACACGCGGGACAGGGGGCTTCACGAGGACCGGGGAGCTGTTTTTT | CASTRGTGGFTRTGELFF
TRBJ2-2 | - | 17 | - | TRBV4-2 | TGTGCCAGCAGCCAAAAAGGGACTGGGACCACCACCGGGGAGCTGTTTTTT | CASSQKGTGTTTGELFF
TRBJ2-5 | - | 13 | - | TRBV9 | TGTGCCAGCAGCGTAGAAGGGACAATTGGCCAGTACTTC | CASSVEGTIGQYF
TRBJ1-3 | once | 14 | TRBD1 | TRBV27 | TGTGCCAGCAGGAGGACAGGGAGTGGAAACACCATATATTTT | CASRRTGSGNTIYF
TRBJ2-3 | - | 17 | TRBD2 | TRBV6-1 | TGTGCCAGCAGTGAATGGACTAGCGGGGGCATCACAGATACGCAGTATTTT | CASSEWTSGGITDTQYF
TRBJ1-2 | - | 15 | TRBD1 | TRBV18 | TGTGCCAGCTCACCTAGCGGACAGGGAGAGTACGACTACACCTTC | CASSPSGQGEYDYTF
TRBJ1-1 | - | 13 | TRBD1 | TRBV9 | TGTGCCAGCACGGGACAGCTGAACACTGAAGCTTTCTTT | CASTGQLNTEAFF
TRBJ1-3 | - | 17 | - | TRBV7-2 | TGTGCCAGCAGCTTAGGGCACAGGGCTAACTCTGGAAACACCATATATTTT | CASSLGHRANSGNTIYF
TRBJ2-2 | - | 15 | TRBD2 | TRBV5-1 | TGCGCCAGCAGCTTACCTAGCGGGAGCACCGGGGAGCTGTTTTTT | CASSLPSGSTGELFF
TRBJ2-1 | medium-sized | 15 | TRBD2 | TRBV5-1 | TGCGCCAGCAGCTTGGCTAGCGGGACGAACAATGAGCAGTTCTTC | CASSLASGTNNEQFF
TRBJ2-1 | - | 13 | - | TRBV10-3 | TGTGCCATCACCAGGCAACTTAGTAATGAGCAGTTCTTC | CAITRQLSNEQFF
TRBJ1-2 | - | 14 | - | TRBV2 | TGTGCCAGCAGTGAAGGGCCCGGGGTATGGGGCTACACCTTC | CASSEGPGVWGYTF
TRBJ2-1 | - | 18 | - | TRBV4-1 | TGCGCCAGCAGCCAAGAAGATGGGGGGGCGAGCTCCTACAATGAGCAGTTCTTC | CASSQEDGGASSYNEQFF
TRBJ2-7 | - | 15 | TRBD1 | TRBV6-6 | TGTGCCAGCAGTTATCAGGACAGGGGAGGGTACGAGCAGTACTTC | CASSYQDRGGYEQYF
TRBJ1-2 | - | 15 | TRBD1 | TRBV6-5 | TGTGCCAGCAGTTCATGGACAGGGGATCGCTATGGCTACACCTTC | CASSSWTGDRYGYTF
TRBJ1-2 | once | 13 | - | TRBV5-1 | TGCGCCAGCAGCTTAGAAGGGGGTGGCGGCTACACCTTC | CASSLEGGGGYTF
TRBJ1-6 | - | 15 | - | TRBV18 | TGTGCCAGCTCACCACCAACAGGGAATCATTCACCCCTCCACTTT | CASSPPTGNHSPLHF
TRBJ2-3 | - | 14 | - | TRBV6-5 | TGTGCCAGCAGCGTTGCGCAGGGCACAGATACGCAGTATTTT | CASSVAQGTDTQYF
TRBJ2-2 | - | 16 | - | TRBV3-1/TRBV3-2 | TGTGCCAGCAGCCAACCGAGGGCCTCGATCCCCGGGGAGCTGTTTTTT | CASSQPRASIPGELFF
TRBJ2-3 | - | 15 | TRBD1 | TRBV7-9 | TGTGCCAGCAGCTCCTGGACAGGGAGCACAGATACGCAGTATTTT | CASSSWTGSTDTQYF
TRBJ2-3 | - | 15 | TRBD2 | TRBV6-5 | TGTGCCAGCAGTACCTTACTAGCGGGGGAGATAAAGCAGTATTTT | CASSTLLAGEIKQYF
TRBJ1-4 | - | 13 | - | TRBV15 | TGTGCCACCAGCAGTACAGGGTACGAAAAACTGTTTTTT | CATSSTGYEKLFF
TRBJ1-2 | - | 14 | TRBD1 | TRBV7-9 | TGTGCCAGCAGCCTTACACAGGGGAACTATGGCTACACCTTC | CASSLTQGNYGYTF
TRBJ2-1 | - | 17 | - | TRBV12-5 | TGTGCTAGTGGTTTGGTACTCAACCCGGGGGTGTACAATGAGCAGTTCTTC | CASGLVLNPGVYNEQFF
TRBJ1-5 | - | 14 | - | TRBV12-1 | TGTGCCAGCGCCTATGGGACTCACAATCAGCCCCAGCATTTT | CASAYGTHNQPQHF
TRBJ2-7 | once | 15 | TRBD1 | TRBV6-5 | TGTGCCAGCAGGGGACAGGATGAGAGCTCCTACGAGCAGTACTTC | CASRGQDESSYEQYF
TRBJ2-7 | - | 17 | - | TRBV7-8 | TGTGCCAGCAGCTTAAAAGGGGTAACTGGGATCATTTACGAGCAGTACTTC | CASSLKGVTGIIYEQYF
TRBJ2-7 | - | 16 | TRBD2 | TRBV5-1 | TGCGCCAGCAGCTTATCAAGGACTAGCGGGGGGGCCGAGCAGTACTTC | CASSLSRTSGGAEQYF
TRBJ2-5 | - | 18 | - | TRBV27 | TGTGCCAGCAGTTCAACGGCCCAAAAGGGGATGTTGGGGGGGACCCAGTACTTC | CASSSTAQKGMLGGTQYF
TRBJ2-3 | - | 13 | - | TRBV18 | TGTGCCAGCTACCCTAACCGACAAGATACGCAGTATTTT | CASYPNRQDTQYF